This T cell receptor (beta chain) was recovered during a study of blood T cell repertoires in COVID-19. Study overall: Sites in the United States, Italy and Spain provided acute and convalescent COVID-19 samples. T cells, B-cell-depleted T cells, or PBMCs supplied cDNA or gDNA.

With V trimmed by 3 bases and J by 1 base, 5 bases remained unmatched. Germline V CDR1 and CDR2: SNHLY, FYNNEI. The CDR3 extends over 17 amino acids. Participants were aged about 18 to 90 years, lived in some 23 US areas, and enrolled virtually. Authors' analysis steps: Amplifying reference gene primers gave estimates of nucleated cell counts. The data were produced by immunoSEQ multiplex PCR, yet TCRdb's version contains in-frame clones alone and is incomplete. V and J calls and clone size follow that table, whereas D and trimming were derived from the DNA. Of about 500,000 clones in the sample, about nine tenths are singletons; the top ten hold approximately 0.7%.

The sequencing sample was made of PBMCs or T cells enriched from blood (not recorded which). The V and J genes are TRBV2 and TRBJ2-6; 8 bases line up with TRBD1. The sequence was collected from a woman between 18 and 29 years old who had recovered from COVID-19. The CDR3 DNA is TGTGCCAGCAGTGAGGACAGGGAGAAGTCTGGGGCCAACGTCCTGACTTTC. Protein sequence: CASSEDREKSGANVLTF.